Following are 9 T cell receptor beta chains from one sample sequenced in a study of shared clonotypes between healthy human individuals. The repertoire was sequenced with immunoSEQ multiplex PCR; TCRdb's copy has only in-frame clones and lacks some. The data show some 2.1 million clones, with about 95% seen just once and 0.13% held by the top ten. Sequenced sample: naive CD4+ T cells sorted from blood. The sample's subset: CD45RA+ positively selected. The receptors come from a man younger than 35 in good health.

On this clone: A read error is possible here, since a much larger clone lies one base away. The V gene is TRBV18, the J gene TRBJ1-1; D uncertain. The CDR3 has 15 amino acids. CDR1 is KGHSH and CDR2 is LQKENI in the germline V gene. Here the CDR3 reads CANSPPNHMNTEAFF. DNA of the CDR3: TGTGCCAACTCACCACCAAACCACATGAACACTGAAGCTTTCTTT.

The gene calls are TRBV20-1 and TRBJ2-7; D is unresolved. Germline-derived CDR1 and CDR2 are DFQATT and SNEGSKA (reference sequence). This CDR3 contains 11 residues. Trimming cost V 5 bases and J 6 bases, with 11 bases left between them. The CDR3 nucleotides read TGCAGTGCTCAGGACGGCCCCGAGCAGTACTTC. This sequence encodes CSAQDGPEQYF.

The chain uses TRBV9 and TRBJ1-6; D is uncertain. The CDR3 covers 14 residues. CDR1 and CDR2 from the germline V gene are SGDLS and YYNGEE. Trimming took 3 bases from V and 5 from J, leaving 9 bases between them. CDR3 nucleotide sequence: TGTGCCAGCAGCGCGGAACAAAATAATTCACCCCTCCACTTT. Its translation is CASSAEQNNSPLHF. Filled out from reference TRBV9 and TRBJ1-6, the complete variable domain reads DSGVTQTPKHLITATGQRVTLRCSPRSGDLSVYWYQQSLDQGLQFLIQYYNGEERAKGNILERFSAQQFPDLHSELNLSSLELGDSALYFCASSAEQNNSPLHFGNGTRLTVT.

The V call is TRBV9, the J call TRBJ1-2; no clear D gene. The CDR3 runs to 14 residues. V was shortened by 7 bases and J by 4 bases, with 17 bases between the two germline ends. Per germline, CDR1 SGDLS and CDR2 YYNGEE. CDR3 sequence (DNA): TGTGCCAGCTCCTTGGACTCGAGCACCTATGGCTACACCTTC. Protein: CASSLDSSTYGYTF.

The CDR3 nucleotides are TGTGCCAGCAGCTTCTCAAGGGGGAATCAAGAGACCCAGTACTTC. It translates to CASSFSRGNQETQYF. The chain uses TRBV7-2 and TRBJ2-5; a possible D gene is TRBD1 (6 bases). V gave up 3 bases and J gave up 2 bases, with 13 bases separating them. CDR1 is SGHTA and CDR2 is FQGNSA in the germline V gene. This CDR3 has 15 residues.

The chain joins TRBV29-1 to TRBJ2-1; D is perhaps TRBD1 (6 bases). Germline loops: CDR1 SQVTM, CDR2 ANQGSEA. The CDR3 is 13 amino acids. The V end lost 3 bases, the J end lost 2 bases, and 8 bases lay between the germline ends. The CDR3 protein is CSVEGAPYNEQFF. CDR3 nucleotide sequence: TGCAGCGTTGAGGGGGCACCCTACAATGAGCAGTTCTTC.

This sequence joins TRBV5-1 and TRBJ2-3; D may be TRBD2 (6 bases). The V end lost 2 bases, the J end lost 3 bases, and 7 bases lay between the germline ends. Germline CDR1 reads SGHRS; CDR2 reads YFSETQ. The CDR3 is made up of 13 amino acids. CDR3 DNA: TGCGCCAGCAGCTTTCTAGCGACAGATACGCAGTATTTT. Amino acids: CASSFLATDTQYF.

The CDR3, as DNA: TGTGCCAGCAGCCTCACAGGGGCGGGGAACACTGAAGCTTTCTTT. It specifies CASSLTGAGNTEAFF. This sequence joins TRBV7-9 and TRBJ1-1, with 7 bases matching TRBD1. The ends lost 5 bases at V and 1 base at J; junction bases unmatched: 7. The germline CDR1 and CDR2 sequences are SEHNR and FQNEAQ (reference sequence). The CDR3 is made up of 15 amino acids.

CDR3 region: CASSSIQDQPQHF. Here the CDR3 DNA reads TGTGCCAGCAGTTCCATCCAGGATCAGCCCCAGCATTTT. This chain uses TRBV11-2 with TRBJ1-5; D unresolved. From germline, CDR1 is SGHAT and CDR2 FQNNGV. The CDR3 has 13 residues. The V and J ends lost 6 bases and 5 bases respectively, with 11 bases between them.